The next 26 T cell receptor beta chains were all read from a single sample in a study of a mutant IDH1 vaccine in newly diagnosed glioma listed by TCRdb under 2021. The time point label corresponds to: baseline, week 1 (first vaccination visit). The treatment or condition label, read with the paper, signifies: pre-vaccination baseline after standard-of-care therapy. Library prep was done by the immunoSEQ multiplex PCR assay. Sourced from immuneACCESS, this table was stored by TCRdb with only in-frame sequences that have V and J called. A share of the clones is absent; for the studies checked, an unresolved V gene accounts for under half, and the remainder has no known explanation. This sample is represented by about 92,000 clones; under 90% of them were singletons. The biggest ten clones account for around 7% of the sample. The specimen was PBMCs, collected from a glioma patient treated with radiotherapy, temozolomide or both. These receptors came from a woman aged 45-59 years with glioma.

The CDR3 sequence is CASSLAAGTEAFF. CDR3 nucleotide sequence: TGTGCCAGCAGCTTAGCGGCGGGCACTGAAGCTTTCTTT. The chain combines TRBV7-9 with TRBJ1-1, with D hard to call. CDR3 length: 13 amino acids. CDR1 and CDR2 (germline): SEHNR, FQNEAQ (reference sequence). V dropped 0 bases and J dropped 4 bases, with 6 bases sitting between them.

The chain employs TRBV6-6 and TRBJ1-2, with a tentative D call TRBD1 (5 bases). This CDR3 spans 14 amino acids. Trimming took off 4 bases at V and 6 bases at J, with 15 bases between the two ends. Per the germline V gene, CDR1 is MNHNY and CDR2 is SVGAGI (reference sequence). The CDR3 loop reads CASSLDTGPDGYTF. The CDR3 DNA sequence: TGTGCCAGCAGTTTAGATACAGGCCCCGATGGCTACACCTTC.

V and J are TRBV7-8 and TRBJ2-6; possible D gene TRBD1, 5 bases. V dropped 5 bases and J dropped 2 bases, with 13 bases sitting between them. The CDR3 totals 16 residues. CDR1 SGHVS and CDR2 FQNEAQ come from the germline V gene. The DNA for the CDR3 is TGTGCCAGCAGCCCCCCCCCAGGGCCTGGGGCCAACGTCCTGACTTTC. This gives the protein CASSPPPGPGANVLTF. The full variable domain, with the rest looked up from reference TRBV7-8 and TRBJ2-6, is GAGVSQSPRYKVAKRGQDVALRCDPISGHVSLFWYQQALGQGPEFLTYFQNEAQLDKSGLPSDRFFAERPEGSVSTLKIQRTQQEDSAVYLCASSPPPGPGANVLTFGAGSRLTVL.

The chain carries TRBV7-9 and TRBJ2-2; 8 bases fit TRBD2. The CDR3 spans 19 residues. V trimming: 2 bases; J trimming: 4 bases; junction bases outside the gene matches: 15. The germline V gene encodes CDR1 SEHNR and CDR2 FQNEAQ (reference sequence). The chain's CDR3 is CASSLIPLAGKGLTGELFF. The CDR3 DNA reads TGTGCCAGCAGCTTAATTCCTCTAGCGGGCAAGGGGCTCACCGGGGAGCTGTTTTTT.

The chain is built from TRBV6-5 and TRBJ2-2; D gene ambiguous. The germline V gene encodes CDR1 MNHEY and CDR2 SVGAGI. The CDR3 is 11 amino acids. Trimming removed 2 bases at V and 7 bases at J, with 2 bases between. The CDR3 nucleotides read TGTGCCAGCAGTTACCGCGGGGAGCTGTTTTTT. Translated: CASSYRGELFF.

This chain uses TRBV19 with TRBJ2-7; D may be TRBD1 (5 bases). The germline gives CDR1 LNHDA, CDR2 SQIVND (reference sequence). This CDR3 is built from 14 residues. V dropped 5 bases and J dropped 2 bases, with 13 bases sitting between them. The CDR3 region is CASSPFGQTYEQYF. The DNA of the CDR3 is TGTGCCAGTAGTCCCTTCGGACAAACCTACGAGCAGTACTTC.

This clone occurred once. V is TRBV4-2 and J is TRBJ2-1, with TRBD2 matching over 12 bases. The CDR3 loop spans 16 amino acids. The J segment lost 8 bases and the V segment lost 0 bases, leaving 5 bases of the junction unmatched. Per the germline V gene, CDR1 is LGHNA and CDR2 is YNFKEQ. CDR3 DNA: TGTGCCAGCAGCCAAGATTCTAGCGGGGGGGCGGATGAGCAGTTCTTC. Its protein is CASSQDSSGGADEQFF.

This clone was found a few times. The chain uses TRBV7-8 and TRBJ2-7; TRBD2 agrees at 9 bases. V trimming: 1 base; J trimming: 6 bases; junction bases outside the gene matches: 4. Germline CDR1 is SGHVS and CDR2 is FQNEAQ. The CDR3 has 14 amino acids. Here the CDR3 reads CASSLDERGAEQYF. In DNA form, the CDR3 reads TGTGCCAGCAGCTTAGACGAGCGGGGGGCCGAGCAGTACTTC.

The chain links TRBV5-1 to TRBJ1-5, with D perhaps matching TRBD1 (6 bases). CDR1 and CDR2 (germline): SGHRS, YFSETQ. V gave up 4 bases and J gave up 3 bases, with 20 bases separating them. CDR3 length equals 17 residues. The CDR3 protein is CASSTTPLDSLNQPQHF. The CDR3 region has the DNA TGCGCCAGCAGCACAACTCCGTTGGACAGTCTCAATCAGCCCCAGCATTTT. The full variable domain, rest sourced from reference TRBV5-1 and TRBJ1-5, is KAGVTQTPRYLIKTRGQQVTLSCSPISGHRSVSWYQQTPGQGLQFLFEYFSETQRNKGNFPGRFSGRQFSNSRSEMNVSTLELGDSALYLCASSTTPLDSLNQPQHFGDGTRLSIL.

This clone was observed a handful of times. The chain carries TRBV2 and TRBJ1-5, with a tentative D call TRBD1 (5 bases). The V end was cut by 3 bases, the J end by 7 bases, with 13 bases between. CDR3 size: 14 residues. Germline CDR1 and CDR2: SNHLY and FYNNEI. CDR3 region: CASSEQTGDQPQHF. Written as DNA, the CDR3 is TGTGCCAGCAGTGAGCAAACAGGTGACCAGCCCCAGCATTTT.

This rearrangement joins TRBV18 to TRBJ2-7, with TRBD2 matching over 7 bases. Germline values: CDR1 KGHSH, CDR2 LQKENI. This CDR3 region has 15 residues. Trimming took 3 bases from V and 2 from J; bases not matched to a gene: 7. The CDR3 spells CASSPGGGVPYEQYF. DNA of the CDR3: TGTGCCAGCTCACCTGGTGGGGGGGTTCCCTACGAGCAGTACTTC.

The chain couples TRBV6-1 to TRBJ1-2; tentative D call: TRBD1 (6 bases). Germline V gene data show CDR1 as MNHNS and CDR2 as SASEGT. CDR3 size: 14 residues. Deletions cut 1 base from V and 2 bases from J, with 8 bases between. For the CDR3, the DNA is TGTGCCAGCAGTGAAGGTACAGGGAACTATGGCTACACCTTC. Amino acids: CASSEGTGNYGYTF.

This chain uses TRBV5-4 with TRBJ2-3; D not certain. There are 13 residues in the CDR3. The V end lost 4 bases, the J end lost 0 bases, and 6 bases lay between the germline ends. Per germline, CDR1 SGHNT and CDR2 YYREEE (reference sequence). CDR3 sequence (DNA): TGTGCCAGCAGCATCTACAGCACAGATACGCAGTATTTT. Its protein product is CASSIYSTDTQYF.

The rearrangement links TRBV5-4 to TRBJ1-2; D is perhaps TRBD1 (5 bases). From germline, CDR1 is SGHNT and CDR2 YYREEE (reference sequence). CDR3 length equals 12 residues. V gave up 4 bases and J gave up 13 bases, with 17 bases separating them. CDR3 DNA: TGTGCCAGCAGCCCGACGGGGCTTAGGGGCACCTTC. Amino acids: CASSPTGLRGTF.

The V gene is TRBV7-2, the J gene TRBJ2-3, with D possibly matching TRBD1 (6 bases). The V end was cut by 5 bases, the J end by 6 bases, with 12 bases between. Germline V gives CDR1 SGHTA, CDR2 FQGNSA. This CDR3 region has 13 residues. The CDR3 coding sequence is TGTGCCAGCAGCCACCCAGGGGAGGATACGCAGTATTTT. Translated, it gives CASSHPGEDTQYF.

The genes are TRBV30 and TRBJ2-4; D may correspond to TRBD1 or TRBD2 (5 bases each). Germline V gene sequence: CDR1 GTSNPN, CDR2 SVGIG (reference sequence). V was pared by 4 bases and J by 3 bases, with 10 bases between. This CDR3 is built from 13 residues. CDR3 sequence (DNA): TGTGCCTGGATTGGGGGTAGCAAAAACATTCAGTACTTC. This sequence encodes CAWIGGSKNIQYF. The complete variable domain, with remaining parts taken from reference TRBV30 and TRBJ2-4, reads SQTIHQWPATLVQPVGSPLSLECTVEGTSNPNLYWYRQAAGRGLQLLFYSVGIGQISSEVPQNLSASRPQDRQFILSSKKLLLSDSGFYLCAWIGGSKNIQYFGAGTRLSVL.

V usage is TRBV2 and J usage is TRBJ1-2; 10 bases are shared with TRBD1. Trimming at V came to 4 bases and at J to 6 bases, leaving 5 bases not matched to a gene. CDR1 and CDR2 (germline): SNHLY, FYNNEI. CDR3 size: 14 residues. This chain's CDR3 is CASSGTGGSDGYTF. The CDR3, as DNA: TGTGCCAGCAGTGGGACAGGGGGATCGGATGGCTACACCTTC. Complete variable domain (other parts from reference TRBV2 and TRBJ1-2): EPEVTQTPSHQVTQMGQEVILRCVPISNHLYFYWYRQILGQKVEFLVSFYNNEISEKSEIFDDQFSVERPDGSNFTLKIRSTKLEDSAMYFCASSGTGGSDGYTFGSGTRLTVV.

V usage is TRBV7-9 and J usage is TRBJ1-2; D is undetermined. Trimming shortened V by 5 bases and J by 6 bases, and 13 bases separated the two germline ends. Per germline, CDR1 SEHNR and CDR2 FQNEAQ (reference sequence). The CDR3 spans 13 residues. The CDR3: CASSLINRDGYTF. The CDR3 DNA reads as TGTGCCAGCAGCCTTATTAATCGCGATGGCTACACCTTC.

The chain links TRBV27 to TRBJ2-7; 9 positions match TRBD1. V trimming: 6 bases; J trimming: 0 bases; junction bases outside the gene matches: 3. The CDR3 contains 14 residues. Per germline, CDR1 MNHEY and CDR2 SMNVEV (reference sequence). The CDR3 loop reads CASRRTGVSYEQYF. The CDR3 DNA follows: TGTGCCAGCAGGAGGACAGGGGTCTCCTACGAGCAGTACTTC.

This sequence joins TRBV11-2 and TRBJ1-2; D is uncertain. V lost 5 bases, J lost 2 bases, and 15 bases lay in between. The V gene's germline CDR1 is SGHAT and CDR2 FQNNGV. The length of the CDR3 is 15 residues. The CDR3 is CASSPLGNLNYGYTF. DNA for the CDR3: TGTGCCAGCAGCCCCCTGGGGAATTTGAACTATGGCTACACCTTC.

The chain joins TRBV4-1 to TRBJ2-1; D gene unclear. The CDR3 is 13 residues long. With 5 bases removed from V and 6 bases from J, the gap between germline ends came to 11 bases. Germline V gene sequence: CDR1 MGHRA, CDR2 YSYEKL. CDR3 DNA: TGCGCCAGCAGCGCTCGGTACTTCAATGAGCAGTTCTTC. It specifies CASSARYFNEQFF.

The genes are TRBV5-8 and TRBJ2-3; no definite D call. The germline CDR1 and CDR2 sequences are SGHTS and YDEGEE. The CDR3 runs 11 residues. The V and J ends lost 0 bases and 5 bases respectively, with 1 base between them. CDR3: CASSLGDTQYF. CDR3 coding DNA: TGTGCCAGCAGCTTGGGAGATACGCAGTATTTT.

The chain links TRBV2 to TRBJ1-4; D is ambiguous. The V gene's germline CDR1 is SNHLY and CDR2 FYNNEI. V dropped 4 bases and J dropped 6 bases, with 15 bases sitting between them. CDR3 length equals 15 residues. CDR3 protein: CASSVGGALYEKLFF. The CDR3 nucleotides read TGTGCCAGCAGTGTTGGTGGCGCCTTATATGAAAAACTGTTTTTT. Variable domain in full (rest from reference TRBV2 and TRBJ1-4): EPEVTQTPSHQVTQMGQEVILRCVPISNHLYFYWYRQILGQKVEFLVSFYNNEISEKSEIFDDQFSVERPDGSNFTLKIRSTKLEDSAMYFCASSVGGALYEKLFFGSGTQLSVL.

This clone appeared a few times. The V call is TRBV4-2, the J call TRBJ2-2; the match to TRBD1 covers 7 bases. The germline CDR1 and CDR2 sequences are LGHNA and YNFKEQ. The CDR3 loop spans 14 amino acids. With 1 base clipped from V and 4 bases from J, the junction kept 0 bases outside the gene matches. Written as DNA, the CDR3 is TGTGCCAGCAGCCAAGGACAGGGCACCGGGGAGCTGTTTTTT. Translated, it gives CASSQGQGTGELFF.

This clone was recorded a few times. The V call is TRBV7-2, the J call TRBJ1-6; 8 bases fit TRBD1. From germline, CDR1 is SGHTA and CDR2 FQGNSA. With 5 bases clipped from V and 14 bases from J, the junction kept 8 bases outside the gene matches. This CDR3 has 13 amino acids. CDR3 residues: CASSRNDRGTLHF. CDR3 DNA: TGTGCCAGCAGCCGGAACGACAGGGGTACCCTCCACTTT.

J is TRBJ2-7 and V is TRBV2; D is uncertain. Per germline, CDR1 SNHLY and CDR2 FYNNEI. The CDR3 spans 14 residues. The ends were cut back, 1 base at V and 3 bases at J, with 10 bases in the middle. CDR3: CASSEGGIGYEQYF. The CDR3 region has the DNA TGTGCCAGCAGTGAAGGTGGGATTGGCTACGAGCAGTACTTC.